These 23 T cell receptor beta chains share one sample of origin, sequenced in a study of blood T cell repertoires in COVID-19. Produced via immunoSEQ multiplex PCR; TCRdb's table is partial and in-frame only. Of around 300,000 clones listed, roughly 89% are singletons. The sequenced sample consisted of peripheral blood. Receptors originate from a woman between 25 and 40 years old with active or convalescent COVID-19.

This clone was counted only a few times. The chain has TRBV19 and TRBJ1-2; 9 bases are shared with TRBD1. This CDR3 region has 14 residues. Germline CDR1 LNHDA, CDR2 SQIVND (reference sequence). The V segment lost 7 bases and the J segment 3 bases; nucleotides outside the gene matches: 6. The CDR3 loop reads CASTHRGRDYGYTF. CDR3 sequence (DNA): TGTGCCAGTACCCACAGGGGGCGAGACTATGGCTACACCTTC.

This clone was detected only once. The V gene is TRBV6-5, the J gene TRBJ1-5, with D possibly matching TRBD1 (6 bases). CDR3 length: 15 amino acids. The ends were cut back, 6 bases at V and 4 bases at J, with 16 bases in the middle. CDR1 and CDR2 (germline): MNHEY, SVGAGI. The CDR3 DNA reads as TGTGCCAGCAGACCCAACAGGGTGGAAAATCAGCCCCAGCATTTT. The encoded protein is CASRPNRVENQPQHF.

This clone has just one count. CDR3: CASSLVSMNTEAFF. The CDR3 DNA is TGTGCCAGCAGCTTAGTGAGCATGAACACTGAAGCTTTCTTT. The J gene is TRBJ1-1, the V gene TRBV5-5; no clear D. The CDR3 sequence is 14 residues long. Germline V CDR1 and CDR2: SGHKS, YYEKEE (reference sequence). With 2 bases removed from V and 0 bases from J, the gap between germline ends came to 8 bases. Together with reference TRBV5-5 and TRBJ1-1, the CDR3 gives the full variable domain: DAGVTQSPTHLIKTRGQQVTLRCSPISGHKSVSWYQQVLGQGPQFIFQYYEKEERGRGNFPDRFSARQFPNYSSELNVNALLLGDSALYLCASSLVSMNTEAFFGQGTRLTVV.

The gene calls are TRBV18 and TRBJ2-5, with D possibly being TRBD1 (5 bases). This CDR3 is 14 amino acids long. V was shortened by 2 bases and J by 5 bases, with 12 bases between the two germline ends. Germline V gives CDR1 KGHSH, CDR2 LQKENI. CDR3 DNA: TGTGCCAGCTCACCAGGACCACCAGGGGAGACCCAGTACTTC. It is translated as CASSPGPPGETQYF.

The chain joins TRBV5-6 to TRBJ2-7; tentative D call: TRBD2 (5 bases). V was pared by 3 bases and J by 3 bases, with 13 bases between. The CDR3 has 14 residues. Per germline, CDR1 SGHDT and CDR2 YYEEEE. The CDR3 spells CASSSGIRGYEQYF. The CDR3 bases are TGTGCCAGCAGCTCCGGGATACGGGGCTACGAGCAGTACTTC. Filled out from reference TRBV5-6 and TRBJ2-7, the complete variable domain reads DAGVTQSPTHLIKTRGQQVTLRCSPKSGHDTVSWYQQALGQGPQFIFQYYEEEERQRGNFPDRFSGHQFPNYSSELNVNALLLGDSALYLCASSSGIRGYEQYFGPGTRLTVT.

The chain uses TRBV7-2 and TRBJ2-1; 12 nucleotides line up with TRBD2. Germline assignment: CDR1 SGHTA and CDR2 FQGNSA. V gave up 2 bases and J gave up 9 bases; unmatched junction bases: 8. The CDR3 extends over 16 amino acids. The CDR3 loop reads CASSLLLAGGRGEQFF. Written as DNA, the CDR3 is TGTGCCAGCAGCTTACTACTAGCGGGGGGCCGAGGTGAGCAGTTCTTC.

The chain is built from TRBV12-3 or TRBV12-4 and TRBJ1-4; 7 bases align to TRBD1. This CDR3 spans 12 amino acids. V lost 8 bases, J lost 8 bases, and 5 bases stayed unmatched. The CDR3 here is CASGTASEKLFF. In nucleotides, the CDR3 is TGTGCCAGCGGGACAGCCAGCGAAAAACTGTTTTTT.

In the case of this clone: Other DNA variants within this sample encode the same CDR3. The rearrangement joins TRBV12-3 or TRBV12-4 to TRBJ1-2, with TRBD1 matching over 7 bases. The CDR3 is made up of 13 amino acids. V lost 5 bases, J lost 5 bases, and 5 bases stayed unmatched. The CDR3 bases are TGTGCCAGCAGTCAGGGACAGTCGTATGGCTACACCTTC. Its protein product is CASSQGQSYGYTF.

V usage is TRBV27 and J usage is TRBJ2-7, with TRBD1 identical over 7 bases. Germline CDR1 and CDR2: MNHEY and SMNVEV (reference sequence). The V segment lost 0 bases and the J segment 4 bases; nucleotides outside the gene matches: 6. This CDR3 comprises 15 residues. The CDR3 here is CASSLSLAGGYEQYF. The CDR3 coding sequence is TGTGCCAGCAGTTTATCCCTCGCAGGGGGTTACGAGCAGTACTTC.

The V call is TRBV6-2 or TRBV6-3, the J call TRBJ1-5; unclear D gene. The CDR3 has 16 amino acids. CDR1 is MNHEY and CDR2 is SVGEGT in the germline V gene. V lost 1 base and J 0 bases, leaving 10 bases between the germline ends. The CDR3 loop is CASSYFRGDSNQPQHF. CDR3 DNA sequence: TGTGCCAGCAGTTACTTCCGGGGTGATAGCAATCAGCCCCAGCATTTT.

With regard to this clone: The sample holds other DNA sequences that translate to the same CDR3. The chain couples TRBV18 to TRBJ2-7; D might be TRBD1 (6 bases). Germline CDR1 and CDR2: KGHSH and LQKENI. The CDR3 spans 14 residues. Trimming removed 3 bases at V and 0 bases at J, with 9 bases between. CDR3 in amino acids: CASSPRGGSYEQYF. The CDR3 nucleotides are TGTGCCAGCTCACCTAGAGGGGGCTCCTACGAGCAGTACTTC.

This chain links TRBV27 with TRBJ1-5; tentatively, D is TRBD1 (5 bases). In germline, CDR1 is MNHEY, CDR2 SMNVEV (reference sequence). The length of the CDR3 is 15 residues. Trimming stripped 3 bases from V and 2 bases from J, with 11 bases between. The DNA for the CDR3 is TGTGCCAGCAGTTTCTCACGCAGGGGCAATCAGCCCCAGCATTTT. Amino acids: CASSFSRRGNQPQHF.

Turning to this clone: The same CDR3 also results from other DNA sequences found in this sample. The CDR3 sequence is CASSPGTGFYEQYF. The CDR3, as DNA: TGTGCCAGCAGCCCAGGGACAGGCTTCTACGAGCAGTACTTC. V is TRBV7-2 and J is TRBJ2-7, with 8 bases identical to TRBD1. V gave up 5 bases and J gave up 3 bases; unmatched junction bases: 6. The germline V gene encodes CDR1 SGHTA and CDR2 FQGNSA. The CDR3 is made up of 14 amino acids.

This chain connects TRBV5-1 to TRBJ1-1; maybe TRBD1 (5 bases). The CDR3 totals 16 residues. From germline, CDR1 is SGHRS and CDR2 YFSETQ. V lost 4 bases, J lost 4 bases, and 20 bases lay in between. The CDR3 DNA follows: TGCGCCAGCAGCCCTCCCTCCGGAGGGGTCCCCACTGAAGCTTTCTTT. It specifies CASSPPSGGVPTEAFF.

The V and J genes are TRBV27 and TRBJ2-6; 10 bases line up with TRBD1. This CDR3 is built from 17 residues. Germline CDR1 is MNHEY and CDR2 is SMNVEV (reference sequence). After removal of 5 bases from V and 0 bases from J, the junction contained 4 bases not matched to a gene. CDR3 DNA: TGTGCCAGCAGTGGACAGGGGGAACCCTCTGGGGCCAACGTCCTGACTTTC. Its translation: CASSGQGEPSGANVLTF.

The gene calls are TRBV11-3 and TRBJ2-1; TRBD2 matches 13 bases. The CDR3 sequence is 16 residues long. V shed 1 base, J shed 4 bases, and the junction held 1 base outside the gene matches. Germline lookup yields CDR1 SGHNT and CDR2 YENEEA. CDR3 nucleotide sequence: TGTGCCAGCAGCTTAGGGACTAGCGGGGGATACAATGAGCAGTTCTTC. It specifies CASSLGTSGGYNEQFF.

The table lists this clone with a count of one. J is TRBJ2-1 and V is TRBV15, with 13 bases fitting TRBD2. This CDR3 is 17 amino acids long. Per the germline V gene, CDR1 is LNHNV and CDR2 is YYDKDF (reference sequence). Losses at the gene ends were 2 bases for V and 8 bases for J; bases not matched to a gene: 9. CDR3 sequence (DNA): TGTGCCACCAGCAGAATGGGAACTAGCGGGGGGGCATATGAGCAGTTCTTC. The encoded protein is CATSRMGTSGGAYEQFF. The entire variable domain, with the rest obtained from reference TRBV15 and TRBJ2-1, is as follows: DAMVIQNPRYQVTQFGKPVTLSCSQTLNHNVMYWYQQKSSQAPKLLFHYYDKDFNNEADTPDNFQSRRPNTSFCFLDIRSPGLGDTAMYLCATSRMGTSGGAYEQFFGPGTRLTVL.

The chain joins TRBV6-1 to TRBJ2-1; the match to TRBD2 covers 10 bases. This CDR3 spans 17 amino acids. Germline V lookup: CDR1 MNHNS, CDR2 SASEGT. The J segment lost 9 bases and the V segment lost 2 bases, leaving 13 bases of the junction unmatched. CDR3 sequence reads: CASSERLAGFESREQFF. In DNA form, the CDR3 reads TGTGCCAGCAGTGAACGACTAGCGGGCTTCGAAAGTCGTGAGCAGTTCTTC.

V and J are TRBV6-4 and TRBJ2-3; 8 bases align to TRBD2. The CDR3 has 16 residues. V shed 0 bases and J 2 bases; nucleotides not matched to a gene: 4. Germline CDR1 is MRHNA and CDR2 is SNTAGT. The CDR3 is CASSDSAGESTDTQYF. DNA for the CDR3: TGTGCCAGCAGTGACTCAGCGGGGGAGTCCACAGATACGCAGTATTTT.

The CDR3 loop is CASSLNGRGGRTDTQYF. As DNA, the CDR3 is TGCGCCAGCAGCTTGAATGGGCGGGGGGGCCGGACAGATACGCAGTATTTT. The chain carries TRBV5-1 and TRBJ2-3; TRBD2 matches at 9 bases. The CDR3 is made up of 17 amino acids. The J segment lost 3 bases and the V segment lost 1 base, leaving 9 bases of the junction unmatched. Germline V gene sequence: CDR1 SGHRS, CDR2 YFSETQ.

This chain joins TRBV5-1 and TRBJ2-1, with D possibly matching TRBD2 (6 bases). This CDR3 has 15 amino acids. The V and J ends lost 0 bases and 4 bases respectively, with 11 bases between them. Per the germline V gene, CDR1 is SGHRS and CDR2 is YFSETQ. Written as DNA, the CDR3 is TGCGCCAGCAGCTTGGCGGGACTTTCTTACAATGAGCAGTTCTTC. The encoded protein is CASSLAGLSYNEQFF.

This chain uses TRBV5-6 with TRBJ2-5; 7 bases align to TRBD1. CDR1 and CDR2 (germline): SGHDT, YYEEEE. V lost 3 bases and J lost 5; bases outside the gene matches: 10. The CDR3 contains 15 residues. The CDR3 region has the DNA TGTGCCAGCAGCTCTTTAGGGACAGCCGAGGAGACCCAGTACTTC. Translating gives CASSSLGTAEETQYF.

The chain combines TRBV7-8 with TRBJ1-6, with a possible D match to TRBD1 (6 bases). CDR3 length: 20 amino acids. Germline CDR1 is SGHVS and CDR2 is FQNEAQ. The V gene lost 0 bases and the J gene lost 9 bases, with 27 bases spanning the gap. CDR3 amino acids: CASSLAKGDRGGRAGSPLHF. DNA of the CDR3: TGTGCCAGCAGCTTAGCGAAGGGGGATCGGGGTGGCAGGGCTGGTTCACCCCTCCACTTT.